The 20 T cell receptor beta chains in this list originate from one sample, sequenced in a study of long-term antiretroviral therapy in people with HIV. The assay, immunoSEQ v3.0, was run at survey level. Here immunoSEQ multiplex PCR was the method, and the copy in TCRdb shows in-frame clones only, minus some. This sample has some 29,000 clones, with 93% found just once. The sample consisted of unsorted PBMCs, taken 6.2 years after starting antiretroviral therapy. These receptors originate from a man in his forties with HIV.

DNA for the CDR3: TGTGCCAGCAGTTACTTTGGAGATACGCAGTATTTT. Protein: CASSYFGDTQYF. V gene TRBV6-6 combines with J gene TRBJ2-3; unclear D gene. The CDR3 spans 12 residues. Trimming pared 1 base from V and 5 bases from J, leaving 4 bases between. Germline V gene lookup returns CDR1 MNHNY and CDR2 SVGAGI (reference sequence).

The J gene is TRBJ2-3, the V gene TRBV6-1; 11 bases map to TRBD2. There are 16 residues in the CDR3. The V segment lost 6 bases and the J segment 3 bases; nucleotides outside the gene matches: 8. CDR1 is MNHNS and CDR2 is SASEGT in the germline V gene. The CDR3 sequence: CASSEIAGGPTDTQYF. As DNA, the CDR3 is TGTGCCAGCAGCGAAATAGCGGGAGGGCCGACAGATACGCAGTATTTT.

This clone was detected once. Here the CDR3 DNA reads TGTGCCAGCAGCTTACGAGAGAGCAATGAAAAACTGTTTTTT. Its protein product is CASSLRESNEKLFF. This chain joins TRBV7-9 and TRBJ1-4, with unresolved D. Trimming removed 2 bases at V and 5 bases at J, with 9 bases between. CDR3 length: 14 amino acids. Germline assignment: CDR1 SEHNR and CDR2 FQNEAQ (reference sequence).

The chain joins TRBV12-5 to TRBJ2-1; D not resolved. Deletions cut 7 bases from V and 6 bases from J, with 10 bases between. Germline V gene sequence: CDR1 LGHNT, CDR2 FRNRAP. The CDR3 is 12 amino acids. The CDR3 nucleotides are TGTGCTAGTGCCCTTCCAGGCAATGAGCAGTTCTTC. It codes for CASALPGNEQFF.

The V call is TRBV9, the J call TRBJ2-7; maybe TRBD1 (6 bases). The V end was cut by 0 bases, the J end by 0 bases, with 13 bases between. The CDR3 totals 16 residues. Germline CDR1 and CDR2: SGDLS and YYNGEE. The CDR3 loop reads CASSVGMTGSSYEQYF. The CDR3 DNA follows: TGTGCCAGCAGCGTAGGTATGACAGGAAGCTCCTACGAGCAGTACTTC.

This clone has just one count. The rearrangement uses TRBV28 and TRBJ2-7; the D is unclear. Trimming stripped 6 bases from V and 2 bases from J, with 17 bases between. Germline CDR1 reads MDHEN; CDR2 reads SYDVKM. The CDR3 spans 15 residues. CDR3 residues: CASSLPSVDPYEQYF. The CDR3 DNA reads TGTGCCAGCAGCCTCCCGTCTGTGGATCCCTACGAGCAGTACTTC.

The chain employs TRBV9 and TRBJ2-3; maybe TRBD2 (6 bases). The CDR3 length is 15 residues. The germline V gene encodes CDR1 SGDLS and CDR2 YYNGEE. The germline V and J ends were trimmed by 2 bases and 0 bases, with 10 bases remaining between them. The CDR3 spells CASSVGGISTDTQYF. DNA for the CDR3: TGTGCCAGCAGCGTTGGCGGGATTAGCACAGATACGCAGTATTTT.

This chain uses TRBV6-1 with TRBJ1-5, with D unresolved. The germline V gene encodes CDR1 MNHNS and CDR2 SASEGT. V lost 10 bases to trimming and J lost 6 bases, with 16 bases between them. The CDR3 loop spans 13 amino acids. The CDR3 is CATRDVTGQPQHF. The CDR3 DNA sequence: TGTGCCACCCGAGACGTAACCGGTCAGCCCCAGCATTTT.

The J gene is TRBJ1-3, the V gene TRBV6-1; a possible D gene is TRBD1 (5 bases). V was pared by 11 bases and J by 0 bases, with 17 bases between. Per germline, CDR1 MNHNS and CDR2 SASEGT. The CDR3 is 15 residues long. In nucleotides, the CDR3 is TGTGCCTCCGGGGCGGGAGCCTACTCTGGAAACACCATATATTTT. This gives the protein CASGAGAYSGNTIYF.

The chain uses TRBV7-2 and TRBJ2-1, with 11 bases that match TRBD2. Germline CDR1 SGHTA, CDR2 FQGNSA. The trim removed 5 bases at V and 6 bases at J, leaving 9 bases unmatched. The CDR3 is made up of 16 amino acids. CDR3 region: CASSQEVLAGANEQFF. DNA of the CDR3: TGTGCCAGCAGCCAAGAGGTACTAGCGGGGGCCAATGAGCAGTTCTTC.

The chain combines TRBV7-3 with TRBJ2-7; D may be TRBD1 or TRBD2 (6 bases each). V was clipped by 6 bases and J by 1 base, with 16 bases between them. Germline V gives CDR1 SGHTA, CDR2 FQGTGA. The CDR3 is 15 residues long. The CDR3 DNA follows: TGTGCCAGCAGTCCGGGGGCAGGGGCGTCCTACGAGCAGTACTTC. Amino acids: CASSPGAGASYEQYF.

The chain joins TRBV7-8 to TRBJ2-7; weak D call: TRBD1 (6 bases). V lost 3 bases, J lost 6 bases, and 12 bases lay in between. Germline V gene lookup returns CDR1 SGHVS and CDR2 FQNEAQ. CDR3 length equals 13 residues. The CDR3 sequence is CASSLIRGGEQYF. CDR3 coding DNA: TGTGCCAGCAGCTTGATTAGAGGGGGCGAGCAGTACTTC.

V usage is TRBV29-1 and J usage is TRBJ2-2; 10 nucleotides line up with TRBD1. The CDR3 loop spans 17 amino acids. V lost 4 bases to trimming and J lost 1 base; unmatched junction nucleotides: 9. Germline-derived CDR1 and CDR2 are SQVTM and ANQGSEA. The CDR3 spells CSVGKTGGVRNTGELFF. The CDR3 bases are TGCAGCGTTGGCAAGACAGGGGGCGTAAGGAACACCGGGGAGCTGTTTTTT.

The gene calls are TRBV10-3 and TRBJ1-1; TRBD1 aligns across 9 bases. V dropped 10 bases and J dropped 10; count of bases not matched to a gene: 13. Germline assignment: CDR1 ENHRY and CDR2 SYGVKD. The CDR3 runs 13 residues. The CDR3 DNA is TGTGCCACCAACGACGGGACAGGGCGTCGAGCTTTCTTT. It is translated as CATNDGTGRRAFF.

Here the CDR3 reads CASSIVMGPTDTQYF. For the CDR3, the DNA is TGTGCCAGTAGTATAGTAATGGGACCCACAGATACGCAGTATTTT. The genes are TRBV19 and TRBJ2-3; D possibly matches TRBD1 or TRBD2 (5 bases each). Germline V CDR1 and CDR2: LNHDA, SQIVND (reference sequence). This CDR3 contains 15 residues. Trimming removed 1 base from V and 2 bases from J, with 10 bases in between.

V is TRBV5-4 and J is TRBJ2-3; D is unresolved. The CDR3 sequence is 13 residues long. V was pared by 2 bases and J by 6 bases, with 10 bases between. In germline, CDR1 is SGHNT, CDR2 YYREEE (reference sequence). CDR3 bases: TGTGCCAGCAGCTTCAAAGGAGCGGATACGCAGTATTTT. Encoded protein: CASSFKGADTQYF.

This chain joins TRBV15 and TRBJ2-5; D is ambiguous. The CDR3 is 12 residues long. With 0 bases removed from V and 2 bases from J, the gap between germline ends came to 1 base. CDR1 and CDR2 (germline): LNHNV, YYDKDF (reference sequence). Here the CDR3 reads CATSREQETQYF. The CDR3 DNA reads as TGTGCCACCAGCAGAGAACAAGAGACCCAGTACTTC. Full variable domain (outside the CDR3, taken from reference TRBV15 and TRBJ2-5): DAMVIQNPRYQVTQFGKPVTLSCSQTLNHNVMYWYQQKSSQAPKLLFHYYDKDFNNEADTPDNFQSRRPNTSFCFLDIRSPGLGDTAMYLCATSREQETQYFGPGTRLLVL.

The rearrangement joins TRBV7-9 to TRBJ2-7, with a possible D match to TRBD2 (7 bases). The germline CDR1 and CDR2 sequences are SEHNR and FQNEAQ (reference sequence). CDR3 length: 13 amino acids. The V end was cut by 7 bases, the J end by 2 bases, with 12 bases between. Here the CDR3 reads CASMGRGPYEQYF. In nucleotides, the CDR3 is TGTGCCAGCATGGGGCGGGGGCCCTACGAGCAGTACTTC.

The J gene is TRBJ1-1, the V gene TRBV5-1, with D unresolved. The CDR3 consists of 15 residues. The V gene's germline CDR1 is SGHRS and CDR2 YFSETQ. With 0 bases removed from V and 4 bases from J, the gap between germline ends came to 13 bases. CDR3 in DNA: TGCGCCAGCAGCTTGGCCGGCCAGTCGGGCACTGAAGCTTTCTTT. Protein sequence: CASSLAGQSGTEAFF.

As regards this clone: The CDR3 carries no conserved terminal phenylalanine or tryptophan, so it likely arises from a read error. The J gene is TRBJ2-7, the V gene TRBV4-1, with a possible D match to TRBD1 (5 bases). The CDR3 is 16 amino acids. The V end was cut by 0 bases, the J end by 2 bases, with 14 bases between. Looked up from germline, CDR1 is MGHRA and CDR2 is YSYEKL. The CDR3 bases are TGCGCCAGCAGCCAAGAAATGACAGCAGCAACCTACGAGCAGTACGGC. This codes for CASSQEMTAATYEQYG.